The clone carrying this T cell receptor beta chain has a handful of counts. Its target is not known. These data are taken from a study of PD-1 blockade in mismatch repair-deficient tumors. Study-wide context: Enrolled about 2012-2017, patients had progressing, pretreated mismatch repair-deficient cancers of 11 to 13 types.

Every patient had mismatch repair deficiency by PCR or immunohistochemistry. TCR sequencing covered a few patients who responded to pembrolizumab. The repertoire was sequenced with immunoSEQ multiplex PCR; TCRdb's copy has only in-frame clones and lacks some. This table has 100,000 to 150,000 clones, about 88% appearing once. Germline V gene sequence: CDR1 SEHNR, CDR2 FQNEAQ (reference sequence). This CDR3 contains 11 residues. The V end lost 5 bases, the J end lost 5 bases, and 7 bases lay between the germline ends. Study observations and caveats: After pembrolizumab, tumor-resident clones rose rapidly, then generally contracted before radiologic responses.

The receptor comes from an adult with mismatch repair-deficient cancer. This material consisted of peripheral blood, taken approximately 69 weeks after starting pembrolizumab. The rearrangement uses TRBV7-9 and TRBJ2-7, with unresolved D. CDR3 in DNA: TGTGCCAGCAGCCCCCGAGACGAGCAGTACTTC. The encoded protein is CASSPRDEQYF.